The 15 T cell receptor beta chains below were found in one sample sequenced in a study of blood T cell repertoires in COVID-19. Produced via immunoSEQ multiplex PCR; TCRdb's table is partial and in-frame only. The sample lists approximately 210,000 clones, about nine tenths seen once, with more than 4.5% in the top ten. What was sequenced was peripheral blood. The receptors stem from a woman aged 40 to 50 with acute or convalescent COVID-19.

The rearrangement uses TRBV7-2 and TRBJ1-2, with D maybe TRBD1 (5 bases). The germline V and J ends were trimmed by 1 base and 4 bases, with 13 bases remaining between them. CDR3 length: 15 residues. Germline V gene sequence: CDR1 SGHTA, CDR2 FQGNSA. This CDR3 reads CASSLDWKQVYGYTF. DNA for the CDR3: TGTGCCAGCAGCTTAGATTGGAAACAGGTCTATGGCTACACCTTC.

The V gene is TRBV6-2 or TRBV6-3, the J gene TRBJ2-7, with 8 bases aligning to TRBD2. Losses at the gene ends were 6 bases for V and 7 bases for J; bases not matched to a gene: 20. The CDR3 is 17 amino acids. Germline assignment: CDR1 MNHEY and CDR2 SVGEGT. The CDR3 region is CASSRYRTTGGVREQYV. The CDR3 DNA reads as TGTGCCAGCAGCCGTTACCGCACGACCGGGGGGGTTCGGGAGCAGTACGTC.

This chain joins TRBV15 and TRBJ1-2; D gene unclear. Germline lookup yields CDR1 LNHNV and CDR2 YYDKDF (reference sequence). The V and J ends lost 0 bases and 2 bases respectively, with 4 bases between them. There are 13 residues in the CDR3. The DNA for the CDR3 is TGTGCCACCAGCAGAGAGAGGAACTATGGCTACACCTTC. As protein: CATSRERNYGYTF.

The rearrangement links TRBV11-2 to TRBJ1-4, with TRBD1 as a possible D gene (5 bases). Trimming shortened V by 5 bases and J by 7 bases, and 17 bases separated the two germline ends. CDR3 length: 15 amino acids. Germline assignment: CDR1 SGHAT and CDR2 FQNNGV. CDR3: CASSLREGYGEKLFF. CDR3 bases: TGTGCCAGCAGCCTAAGGGAGGGGTACGGTGAAAAACTGTTTTTT. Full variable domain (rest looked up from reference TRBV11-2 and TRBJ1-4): EAGVAQSPRYKIIEKRQSVAFWCNPISGHATLYWYQQILGQGPKLLIQFQNNGVVDDSQLPKDRFSAERLKGVDSTLKIQPAKLEDSAVYLCASSLREGYGEKLFFGSGTQLSVL.

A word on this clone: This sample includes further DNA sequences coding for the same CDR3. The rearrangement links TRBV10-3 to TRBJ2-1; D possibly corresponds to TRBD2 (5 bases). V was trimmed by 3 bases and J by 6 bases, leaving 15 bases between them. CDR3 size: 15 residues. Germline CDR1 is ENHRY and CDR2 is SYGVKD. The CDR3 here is CAISEGSSSLNEQFF. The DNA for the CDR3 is TGTGCCATCAGTGAAGGGAGCTCCTCACTCAATGAGCAGTTCTTC.

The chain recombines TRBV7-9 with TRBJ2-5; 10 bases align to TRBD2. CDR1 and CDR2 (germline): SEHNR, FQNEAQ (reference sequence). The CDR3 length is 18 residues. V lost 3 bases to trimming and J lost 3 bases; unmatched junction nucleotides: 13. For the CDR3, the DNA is TGTGCCAGCAGCTTTAAGCTAGCGGGGGCCGCGAGGGAAGAGACCCAGTACTTC. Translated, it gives CASSFKLAGAAREETQYF.

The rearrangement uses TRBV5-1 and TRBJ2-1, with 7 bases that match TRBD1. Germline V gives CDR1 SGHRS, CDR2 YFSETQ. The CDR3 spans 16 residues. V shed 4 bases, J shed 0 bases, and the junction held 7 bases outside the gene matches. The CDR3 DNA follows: TGCGCCAGCAGCCCATGGACAGGAAGCTCCTACAATGAGCAGTTCTTC. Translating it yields CASSPWTGSSYNEQFF. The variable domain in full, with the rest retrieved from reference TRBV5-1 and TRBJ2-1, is KAGVTQTPRYLIKTRGQQVTLSCSPISGHRSVSWYQQTPGQGLQFLFEYFSETQRNKGNFPGRFSGRQFSNSRSEMNVSTLELGDSALYLCASSPWTGSSYNEQFFGPGTRLTVL.

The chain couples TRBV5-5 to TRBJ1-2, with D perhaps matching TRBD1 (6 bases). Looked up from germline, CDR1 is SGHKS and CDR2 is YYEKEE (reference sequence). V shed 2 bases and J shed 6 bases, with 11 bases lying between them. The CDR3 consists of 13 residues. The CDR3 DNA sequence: TGTGCCAGCAGCTTACTGGGGGCAGATGGCTACACCTTC. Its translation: CASSLLGADGYTF.

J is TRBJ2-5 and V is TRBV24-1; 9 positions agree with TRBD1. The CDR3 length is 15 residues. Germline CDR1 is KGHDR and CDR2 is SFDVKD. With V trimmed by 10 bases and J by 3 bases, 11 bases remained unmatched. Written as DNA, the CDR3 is TGTGCCACGAACGATCCGGGACAGGGAGAAGAGACCCAGTACTTC. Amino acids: CATNDPGQGEETQYF.

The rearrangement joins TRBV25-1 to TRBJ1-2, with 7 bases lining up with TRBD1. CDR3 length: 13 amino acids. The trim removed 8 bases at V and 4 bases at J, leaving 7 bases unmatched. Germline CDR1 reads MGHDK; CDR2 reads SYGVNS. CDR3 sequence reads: CASGARQGYGYTF. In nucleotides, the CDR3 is TGTGCCAGCGGGGCAAGACAGGGCTATGGCTACACCTTC.

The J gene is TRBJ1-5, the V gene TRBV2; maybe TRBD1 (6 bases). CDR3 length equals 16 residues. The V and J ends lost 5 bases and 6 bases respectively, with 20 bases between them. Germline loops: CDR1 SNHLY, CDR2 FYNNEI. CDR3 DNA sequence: TGTGCCAGCAGTTCGCTTGGGGGCGTTACATCTCAGCCCCAGCATTTT. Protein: CASSSLGGVTSQPQHF.

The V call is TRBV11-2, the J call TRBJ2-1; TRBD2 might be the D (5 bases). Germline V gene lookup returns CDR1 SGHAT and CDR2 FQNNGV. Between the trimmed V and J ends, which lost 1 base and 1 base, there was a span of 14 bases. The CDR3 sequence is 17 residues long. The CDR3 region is CASSLGRGGSSYNEQFF. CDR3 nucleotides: TGTGCCAGCAGCTTAGGTCGAGGAGGTTCGTCCTACAATGAGCAGTTCTTC.

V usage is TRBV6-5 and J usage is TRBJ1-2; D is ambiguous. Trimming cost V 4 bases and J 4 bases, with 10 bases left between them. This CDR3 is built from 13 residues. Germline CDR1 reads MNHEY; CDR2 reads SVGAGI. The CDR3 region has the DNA TGTGCCAGCAGTTCACCCGGCGGCTATGGCTACACCTTC. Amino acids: CASSSPGGYGYTF.

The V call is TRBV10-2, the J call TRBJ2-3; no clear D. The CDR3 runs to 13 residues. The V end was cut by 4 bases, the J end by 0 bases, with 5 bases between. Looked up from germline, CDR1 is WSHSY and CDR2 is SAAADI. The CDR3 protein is CASSAYSTDTQYF. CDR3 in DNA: TGCGCCAGCAGTGCCTATAGCACAGATACGCAGTATTTT.

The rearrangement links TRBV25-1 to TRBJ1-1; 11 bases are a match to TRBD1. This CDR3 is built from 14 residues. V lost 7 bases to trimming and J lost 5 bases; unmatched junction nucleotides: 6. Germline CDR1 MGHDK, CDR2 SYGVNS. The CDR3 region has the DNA TGTGCCAGCACTGGACAGGGGGCGGTAACTGAAGCTTTCTTT. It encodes CASTGQGAVTEAFF.